What follows are 6 T cell receptor beta chains derived from one specimen sequenced in a study of blood T cell repertoires in COVID-19. TCRdb's copy holds only in-frame clones and misses some; the assay was immunoSEQ multiplex PCR. The sample records fewer than 300,000 clones, roughly 92% being singletons. Sequenced material: peripheral blood. These receptors were taken from a woman aged 30 to 39 with COVID-19, enrolled during active disease.

This chain links TRBV30 with TRBJ2-7; D might be TRBD1 (5 bases). The germline V and J ends were trimmed by 0 bases and 7 bases, with 16 bases remaining between them. The CDR3 is made up of 14 amino acids. Germline-derived CDR1 and CDR2 are GTSNPN and SVGIG (reference sequence). CDR3 sequence (DNA): TGTGCCTGGAGTGTAGGGTCGGCCGCAGGGGAGCAGTACTTC. This gives the protein CAWSVGSAAGEQYF.

The count of this clone is one. The chain is built from TRBV2 and TRBJ2-1; D call uncertain. Trimming removed 6 bases at V and 7 bases at J, with 10 bases between. This CDR3 is built from 12 residues. Germline CDR1 SNHLY, CDR2 FYNNEI. The CDR3 DNA is TGTGCCAGCAGCCCAGACTCGAATGAGCAGTTCTTC. Translating it yields CASSPDSNEQFF.

The V and J genes are TRBV6-5 and TRBJ2-7; 9 bases agree with TRBD1. The CDR3 length is 15 residues. The germline CDR1 and CDR2 sequences are MNHEY and SVGAGI. J was trimmed by 5 bases and V by 5 bases; bases with no gene match: 10. The CDR3 DNA sequence: TGTGCCAGCAGTCCCGCCGGGACAGGGAGGAACGAGCAGTACTTC. This gives the protein CASSPAGTGRNEQYF.

The chain is built from TRBV5-1 and TRBJ2-5, with D uncertain. Germline V gives CDR1 SGHRS, CDR2 YFSETQ. V was shortened by 1 base and J by 2 bases, with 15 bases between the two germline ends. CDR3 length: 16 amino acids. This CDR3 reads CASSLSPSVIQETQYF. CDR3 in DNA: TGCGCCAGCAGCTTGTCCCCTAGTGTAATACAAGAGACCCAGTACTTC.

The V call is TRBV6-5, the J call TRBJ2-7; 9 bases agree with TRBD1. Germline values: CDR1 MNHEY, CDR2 SVGAGI. The CDR3 loop spans 14 amino acids. V lost 5 bases, J lost 5 bases, and 7 bases stayed unmatched. The CDR3 region has the DNA TGTGCCAGCAGTCTGTCGGGACAGGGCGACGAGCAGTACTTC. This encodes CASSLSGQGDEQYF.

Ten or more counts support this clone. The chain recombines TRBV10-3 with TRBJ2-1; weak D call: TRBD2 (5 bases). This CDR3 is 12 amino acids long. The germline V gene encodes CDR1 ENHRY and CDR2 SYGVKD. Trimming removed 6 bases from V and 7 bases from J, with 10 bases in between. CDR3 nucleotides: TGTGCCATCAGCACCACTAGGAATGAGCAGTTCTTC. Translating gives CAISTTRNEQFF.